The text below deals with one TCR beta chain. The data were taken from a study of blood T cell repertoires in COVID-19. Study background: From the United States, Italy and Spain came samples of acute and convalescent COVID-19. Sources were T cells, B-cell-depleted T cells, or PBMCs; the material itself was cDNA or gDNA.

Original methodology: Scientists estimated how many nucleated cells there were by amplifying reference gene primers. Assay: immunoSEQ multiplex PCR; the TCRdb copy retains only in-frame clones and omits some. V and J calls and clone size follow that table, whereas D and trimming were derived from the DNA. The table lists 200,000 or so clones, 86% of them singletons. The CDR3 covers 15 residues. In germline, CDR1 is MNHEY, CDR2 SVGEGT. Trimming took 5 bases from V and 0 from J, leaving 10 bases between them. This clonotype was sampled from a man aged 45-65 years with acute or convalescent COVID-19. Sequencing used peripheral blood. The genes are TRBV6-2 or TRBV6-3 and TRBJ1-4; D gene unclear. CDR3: CASSQSSATNEKLFF. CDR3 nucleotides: TGTGCCAGCAGTCAGTCCAGCGCAACTAATGAAAAACTGTTTTTT.